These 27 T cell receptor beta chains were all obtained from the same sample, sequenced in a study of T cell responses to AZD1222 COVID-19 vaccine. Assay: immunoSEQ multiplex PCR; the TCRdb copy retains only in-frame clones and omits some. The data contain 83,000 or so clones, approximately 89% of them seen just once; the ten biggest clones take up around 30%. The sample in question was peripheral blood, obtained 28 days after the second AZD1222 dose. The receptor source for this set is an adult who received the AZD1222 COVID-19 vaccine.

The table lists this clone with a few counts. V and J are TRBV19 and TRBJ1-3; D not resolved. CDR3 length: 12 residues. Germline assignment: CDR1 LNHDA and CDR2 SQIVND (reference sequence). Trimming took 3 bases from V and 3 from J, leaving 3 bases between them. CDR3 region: CASSMGGNTIYF. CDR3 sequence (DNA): TGTGCCAGTAGTATGGGTGGAAACACCATATATTTT.

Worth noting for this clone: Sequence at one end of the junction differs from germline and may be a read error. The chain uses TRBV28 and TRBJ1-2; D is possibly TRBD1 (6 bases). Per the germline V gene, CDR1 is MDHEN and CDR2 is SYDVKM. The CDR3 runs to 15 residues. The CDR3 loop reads CASSFYGGRDYGYIF. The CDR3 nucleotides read TGTGCCAGCAGTTTTTACGGGGGGCGCGACTATGGCTACATCTTC.

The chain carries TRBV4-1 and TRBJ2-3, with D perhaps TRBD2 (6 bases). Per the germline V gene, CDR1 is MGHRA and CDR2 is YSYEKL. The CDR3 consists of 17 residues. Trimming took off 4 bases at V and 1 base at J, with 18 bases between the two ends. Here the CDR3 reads CASSRGFLASGTDTQYF. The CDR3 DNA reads TGCGCCAGCAGCCGAGGCTTTCTAGCTAGCGGCACAGATACGCAGTATTTT.

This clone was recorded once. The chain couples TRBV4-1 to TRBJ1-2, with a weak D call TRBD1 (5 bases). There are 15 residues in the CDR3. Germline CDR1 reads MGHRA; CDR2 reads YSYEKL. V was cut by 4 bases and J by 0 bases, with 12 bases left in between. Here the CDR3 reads CASSPTDRANYGYTF. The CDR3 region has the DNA TGCGCCAGCAGCCCAACCGACAGAGCTAACTATGGCTACACCTTC.

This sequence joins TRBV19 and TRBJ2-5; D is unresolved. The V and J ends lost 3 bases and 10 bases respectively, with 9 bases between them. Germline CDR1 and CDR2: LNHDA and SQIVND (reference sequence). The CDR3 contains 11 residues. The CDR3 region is CASSIGSYQYF. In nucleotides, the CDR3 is TGTGCCAGTAGTATCGGTTCTTACCAGTACTTC.

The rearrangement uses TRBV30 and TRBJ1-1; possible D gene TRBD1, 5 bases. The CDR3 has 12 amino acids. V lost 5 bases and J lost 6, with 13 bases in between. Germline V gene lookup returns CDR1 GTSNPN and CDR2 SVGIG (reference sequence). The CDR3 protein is CAWALGQPEAFF. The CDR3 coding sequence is TGTGCCTGGGCCCTGGGGCAGCCTGAAGCTTTCTTT.

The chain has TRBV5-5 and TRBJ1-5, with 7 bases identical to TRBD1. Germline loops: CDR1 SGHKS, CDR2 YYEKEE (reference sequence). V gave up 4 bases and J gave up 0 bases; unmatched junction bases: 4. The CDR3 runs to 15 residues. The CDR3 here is CASSHRGYSNQPQHF. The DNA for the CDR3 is TGTGCCAGCAGCCACAGGGGATATAGCAATCAGCCCCAGCATTTT.

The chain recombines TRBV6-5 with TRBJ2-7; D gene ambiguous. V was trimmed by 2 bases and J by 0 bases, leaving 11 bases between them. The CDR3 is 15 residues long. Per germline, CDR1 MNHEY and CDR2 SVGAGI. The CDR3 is CASSYILGSSYEQYF. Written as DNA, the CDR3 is TGTGCCAGCAGTTACATCCTTGGAAGCTCCTACGAGCAGTACTTC.

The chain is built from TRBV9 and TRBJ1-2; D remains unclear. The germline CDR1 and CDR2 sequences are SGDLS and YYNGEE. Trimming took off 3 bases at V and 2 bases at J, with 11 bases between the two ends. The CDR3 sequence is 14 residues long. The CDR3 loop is CASSGLGGNYGYTF. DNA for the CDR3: TGTGCCAGCAGCGGGCTGGGAGGGAACTATGGCTACACCTTC. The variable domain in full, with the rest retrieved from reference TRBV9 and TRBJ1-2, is DSGVTQTPKHLITATGQRVTLRCSPRSGDLSVYWYQQSLDQGLQFLIQYYNGEERAKGNILERFSAQQFPDLHSELNLSSLELGDSALYFCASSGLGGNYGYTFGSGTRLTVV.

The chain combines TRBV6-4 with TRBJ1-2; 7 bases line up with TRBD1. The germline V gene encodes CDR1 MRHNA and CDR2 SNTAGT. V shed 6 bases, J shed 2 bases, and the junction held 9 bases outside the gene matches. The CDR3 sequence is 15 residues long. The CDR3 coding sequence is TGTGCCAGCAGAGAGGACAGGTACCCCAACTATGGCTACACCTTC. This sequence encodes CASREDRYPNYGYTF.

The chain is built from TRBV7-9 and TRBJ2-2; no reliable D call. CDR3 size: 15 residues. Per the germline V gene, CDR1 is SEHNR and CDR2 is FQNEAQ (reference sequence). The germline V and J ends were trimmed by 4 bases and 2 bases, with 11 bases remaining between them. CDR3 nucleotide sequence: TGTGCCAGCAGCTATAAGGGCCCTAACACCGGGGAGCTGTTTTTT. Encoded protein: CASSYKGPNTGELFF. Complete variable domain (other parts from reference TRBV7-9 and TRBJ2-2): DTGVSQNPRHKITKRGQNVTFRCDPISEHNRLYWYRQTLGQGPEFLTYFQNEAQLEKSRLLSDRFSAERPKGSFSTLEIQRTEQGDSAMYLCASSYKGPNTGELFFGEGSRLTVL.

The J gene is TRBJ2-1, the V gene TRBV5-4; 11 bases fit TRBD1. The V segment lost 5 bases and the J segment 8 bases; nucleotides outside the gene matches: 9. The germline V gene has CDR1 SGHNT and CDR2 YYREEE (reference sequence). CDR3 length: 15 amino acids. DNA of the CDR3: TGTGCCAGCAGACCGGGACAGGGGGTTCAGCATGAGCAGTTCTTC. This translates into CASRPGQGVQHEQFF.

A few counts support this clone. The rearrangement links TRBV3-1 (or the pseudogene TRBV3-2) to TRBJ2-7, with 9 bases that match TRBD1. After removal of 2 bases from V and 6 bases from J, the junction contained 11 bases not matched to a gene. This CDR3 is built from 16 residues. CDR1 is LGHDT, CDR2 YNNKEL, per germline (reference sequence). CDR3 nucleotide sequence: TGTGCCAGCAGCCAATTCGGGACAGGGTTTGGAAGCGAGCAGTACTTC. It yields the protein CASSQFGTGFGSEQYF.

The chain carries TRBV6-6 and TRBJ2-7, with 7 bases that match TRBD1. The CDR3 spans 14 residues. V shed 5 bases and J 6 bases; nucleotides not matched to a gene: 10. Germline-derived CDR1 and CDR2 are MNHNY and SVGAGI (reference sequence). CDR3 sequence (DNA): TGTGCCAGCAGTCAACATAATCCAGGGGGCGAGCAGTACTTC. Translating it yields CASSQHNPGGEQYF.

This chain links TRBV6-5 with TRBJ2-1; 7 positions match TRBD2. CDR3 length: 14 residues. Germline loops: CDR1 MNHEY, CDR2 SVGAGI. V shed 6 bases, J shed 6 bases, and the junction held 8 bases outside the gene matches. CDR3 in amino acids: CASRGGSRLNEQFF. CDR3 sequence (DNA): TGTGCCAGCAGGGGCGGGAGCCGCCTCAATGAGCAGTTCTTC.

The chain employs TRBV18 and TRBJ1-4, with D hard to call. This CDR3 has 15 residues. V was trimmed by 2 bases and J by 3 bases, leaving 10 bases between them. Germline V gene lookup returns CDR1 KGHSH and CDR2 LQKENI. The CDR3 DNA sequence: TGTGCCAGCTCACCATTCTCACAGTCTAATGAAAAACTGTTTTTT. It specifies CASSPFSQSNEKLFF.

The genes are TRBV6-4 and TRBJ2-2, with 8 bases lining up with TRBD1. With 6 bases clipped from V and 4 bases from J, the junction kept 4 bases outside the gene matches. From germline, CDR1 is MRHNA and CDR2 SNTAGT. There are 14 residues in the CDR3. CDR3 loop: CASSATGATGELFF. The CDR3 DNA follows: TGTGCCAGCAGCGCGACAGGGGCCACCGGGGAGCTGTTTTTT.

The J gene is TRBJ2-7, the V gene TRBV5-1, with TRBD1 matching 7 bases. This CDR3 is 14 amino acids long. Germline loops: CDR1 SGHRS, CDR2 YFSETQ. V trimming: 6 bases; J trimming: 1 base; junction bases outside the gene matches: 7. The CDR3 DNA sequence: TGCGCCAGCATGACAGGGTCTAAGTCCTACGAGCAGTACTTC. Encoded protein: CASMTGSKSYEQYF.

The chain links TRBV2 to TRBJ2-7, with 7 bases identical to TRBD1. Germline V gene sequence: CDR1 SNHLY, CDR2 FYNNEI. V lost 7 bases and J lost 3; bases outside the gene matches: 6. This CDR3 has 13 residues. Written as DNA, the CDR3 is TGTGCCAGCAAGGAACAGGGGATCTACGAGCAGTACTTC. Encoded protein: CASKEQGIYEQYF.

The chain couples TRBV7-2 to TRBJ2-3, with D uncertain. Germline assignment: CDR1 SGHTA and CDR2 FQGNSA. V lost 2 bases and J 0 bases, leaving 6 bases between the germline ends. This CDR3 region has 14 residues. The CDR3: CASSLYRSTDTQYF. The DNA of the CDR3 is TGTGCCAGCAGCTTATATCGGAGCACAGATACGCAGTATTTT.

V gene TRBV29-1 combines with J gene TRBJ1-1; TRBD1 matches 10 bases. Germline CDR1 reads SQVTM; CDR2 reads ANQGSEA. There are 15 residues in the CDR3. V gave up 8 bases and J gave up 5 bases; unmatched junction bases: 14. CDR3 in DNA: TGCAGCACCTCGCGGACAGGGGGAATAGGAACTGAAGCTTTCTTT. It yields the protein CSTSRTGGIGTEAFF.

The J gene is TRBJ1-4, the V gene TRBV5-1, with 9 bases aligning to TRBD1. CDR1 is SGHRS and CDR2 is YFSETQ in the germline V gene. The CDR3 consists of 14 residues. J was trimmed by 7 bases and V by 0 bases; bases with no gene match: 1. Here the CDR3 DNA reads TGCGCCAGCAGCTTGGGGGACAGGGCTGAAAAACTGTTTTTT. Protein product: CASSLGDRAEKLFF.

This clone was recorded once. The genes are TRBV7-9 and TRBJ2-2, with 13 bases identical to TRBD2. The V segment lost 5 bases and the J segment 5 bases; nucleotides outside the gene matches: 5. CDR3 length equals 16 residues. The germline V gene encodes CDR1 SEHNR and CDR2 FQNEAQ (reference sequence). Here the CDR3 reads CASSPGLAGATGELFF. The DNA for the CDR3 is TGTGCCAGCAGCCCCGGACTAGCGGGAGCGACCGGGGAGCTGTTTTTT.

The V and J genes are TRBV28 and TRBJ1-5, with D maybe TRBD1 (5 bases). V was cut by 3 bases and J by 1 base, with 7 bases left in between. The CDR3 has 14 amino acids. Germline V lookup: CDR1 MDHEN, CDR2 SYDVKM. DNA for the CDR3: TGTGCCAGCAGTTTGGGGGGGAGCAATCAGCCCCAGCATTTT. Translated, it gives CASSLGGSNQPQHF.

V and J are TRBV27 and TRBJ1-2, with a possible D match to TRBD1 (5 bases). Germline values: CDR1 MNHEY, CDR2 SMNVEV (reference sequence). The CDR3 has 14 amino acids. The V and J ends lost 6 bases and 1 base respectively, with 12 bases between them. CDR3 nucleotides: TGTGCCAGCAGACCCGCAGGGCATAACTATGGCTACACCTTC. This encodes CASRPAGHNYGYTF.

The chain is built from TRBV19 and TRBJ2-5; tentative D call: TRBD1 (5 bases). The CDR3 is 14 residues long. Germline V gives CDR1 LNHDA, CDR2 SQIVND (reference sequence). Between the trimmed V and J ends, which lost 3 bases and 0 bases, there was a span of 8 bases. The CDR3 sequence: CASSMGPYQETQYF. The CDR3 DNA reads TGTGCCAGTAGTATGGGGCCGTACCAAGAGACCCAGTACTTC.

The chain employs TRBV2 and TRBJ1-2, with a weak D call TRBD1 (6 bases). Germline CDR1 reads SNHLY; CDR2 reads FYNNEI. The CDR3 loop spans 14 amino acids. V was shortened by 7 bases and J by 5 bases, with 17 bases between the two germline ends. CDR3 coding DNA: TGTGCCAGCAACCGGGCCGGGGGCGTGTATGGCTACACCTTC. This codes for CASNRAGGVYGYTF.